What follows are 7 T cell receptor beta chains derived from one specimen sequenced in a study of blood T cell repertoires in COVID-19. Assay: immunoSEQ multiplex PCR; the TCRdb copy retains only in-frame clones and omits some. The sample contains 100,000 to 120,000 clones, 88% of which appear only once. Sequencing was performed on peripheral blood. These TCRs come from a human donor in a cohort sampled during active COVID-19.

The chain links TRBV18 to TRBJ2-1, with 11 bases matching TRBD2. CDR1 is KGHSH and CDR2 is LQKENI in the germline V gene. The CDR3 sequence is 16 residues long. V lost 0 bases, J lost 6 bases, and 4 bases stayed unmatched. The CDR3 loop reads CASSPPGLAGINEQFF. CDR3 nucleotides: TGTGCCAGCTCACCACCCGGACTAGCGGGTATCAATGAGCAGTTCTTC. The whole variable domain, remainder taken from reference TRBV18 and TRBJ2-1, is NAGVMQNPRHLVRRRGQEARLRCSPMKGHSHVYWYRQLPEEGLKFMVYLQKENIIDESGMPKERFSAEFPKEGPSILRIQQVVRGDSAAYFCASSPPGLAGINEQFFGPGTRLTVL.

As DNA, the CDR3 is TGTGCCAGCAGCCCTACCCTCGGGGGCACTGAAGCTTTCTTT. Its translation: CASSPTLGGTEAFF. The rearrangement links TRBV4-2 to TRBJ1-1, with TRBD1 as a possible D gene (5 bases). The CDR3 is 14 residues long. V lost 4 bases to trimming and J lost 4 bases, with 13 bases between them. Per germline, CDR1 LGHNA and CDR2 YNFKEQ.

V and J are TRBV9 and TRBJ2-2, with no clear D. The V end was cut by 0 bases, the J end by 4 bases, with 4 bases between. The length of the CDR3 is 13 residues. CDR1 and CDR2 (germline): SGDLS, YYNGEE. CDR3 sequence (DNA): TGTGCCAGCAGCGTAGTTAGCACCGGGGAGCTGTTTTTT. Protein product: CASSVVSTGELFF.

CDR3: CASTGETGGYIDYGYTF. DNA for the CDR3: TGTGCCAGCACGGGGGAGACAGGGGGCTATATTGACTATGGCTACACCTTC. J is TRBJ1-2 and V is TRBV2; 10 nucleotides agree with TRBD1. Trimming cost V 7 bases and J 3 bases; bases outside gene matches: 14. The CDR3 consists of 17 residues. The germline V gene encodes CDR1 SNHLY and CDR2 FYNNEI.

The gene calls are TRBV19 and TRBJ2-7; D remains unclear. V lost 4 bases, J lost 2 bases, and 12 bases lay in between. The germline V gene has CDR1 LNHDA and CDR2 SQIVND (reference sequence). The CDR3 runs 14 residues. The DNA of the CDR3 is TGTGCCAGTAGTACCAAAAGTAGCCCCTACGAGCAGTACTTC. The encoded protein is CASSTKSSPYEQYF.

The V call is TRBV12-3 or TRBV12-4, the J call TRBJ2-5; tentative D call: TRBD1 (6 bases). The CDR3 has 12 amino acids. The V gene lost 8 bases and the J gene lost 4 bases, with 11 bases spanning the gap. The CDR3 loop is CASQGRGETQYF. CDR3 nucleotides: TGTGCCAGCCAGGGCAGGGGAGAGACCCAGTACTTC.

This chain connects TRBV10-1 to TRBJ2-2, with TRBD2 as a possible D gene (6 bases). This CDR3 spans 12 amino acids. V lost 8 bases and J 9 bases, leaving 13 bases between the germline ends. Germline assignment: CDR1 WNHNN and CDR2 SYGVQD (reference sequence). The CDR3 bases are TGCGCCAGCGGGGGAACTAGCCGGGAGCTGTTTTTT. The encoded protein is CASGGTSRELFF.